The TCR beta chain under discussion was sequenced for a study of cytotoxic CD8 clonotypes in ibrutinib-treated CLL. Method: immunoSEQ multiplex PCR; TCRdb's copy keeps in-frame clones and lacks some. The table records 58,000 or so clones, approximately 57% of them present only once. Study-wide results and limits: The study found baseline clonality above age-matched healthy donors, tracking circulating CD8+ T-cell counts.

This clone was seen at least ten times. Antigen specificity is unknown. Trimming shortened V by 6 bases and J by 1 base, and 10 bases separated the two germline ends. This CDR3 is 14 amino acids long. Germline loops: CDR1 LNHDA, CDR2 SQIVND (reference sequence). The input for sequencing was PBMCs, taken after 12 months of ibrutinib treatment. The clonotype was recovered from a human donor with chronic lymphocytic leukemia. J is TRBJ1-5 and V is TRBV19; D not certain. This chain's CDR3 is CASRWDLSNQPQHF. The CDR3, as DNA: TGTGCCAGTAGATGGGATTTGAGCAATCAGCCCCAGCATTTT.